The 27 T cell receptor beta chains below all came from one sample that was sequenced in a study of blood T cell repertoires in COVID-19. Clones were read by immunoSEQ multiplex PCR, and TCRdb kept only the in-frame ones, dropping some. The data hold 150,000 or so clones, with 84% observed a single time. Sample: peripheral blood. Every receptor here comes from a man between 18 and 29 years old with active or convalescent COVID-19.

This chain links TRBV2 with TRBJ1-2, with D possibly matching TRBD1 (5 bases). CDR3 length equals 12 residues. Germline CDR1 reads SNHLY; CDR2 reads FYNNEI. Trimming left V 6 bases short and J 1 base short, with 6 bases between. The CDR3 loop is CASSDSNYGYTF. CDR3 nucleotides: TGTGCCAGCAGCGACAGTAACTATGGCTACACCTTC.

V usage is TRBV7-2 and J usage is TRBJ1-2, with 11 bases aligning to TRBD1. Per the germline V gene, CDR1 is SGHTA and CDR2 is FQGNSA. The CDR3 sequence is 17 residues long. V shed 1 base and J 4 bases; nucleotides not matched to a gene: 8. DNA of the CDR3: TGTGCCAGCAGCTTAGAGGTCGGGACAGGGGGTCCCTATGGCTACACCTTC. Protein sequence: CASSLEVGTGGPYGYTF.

This clone was seen just once. The gene calls are TRBV7-9 and TRBJ2-4; the match to TRBD2 covers 9 bases. Trimming at V came to 5 bases and at J to 6 bases, leaving 14 bases not matched to a gene. Germline CDR1 SEHNR, CDR2 FQNEAQ (reference sequence). The CDR3 is 17 residues long. This chain's CDR3 is CASSPTAGGSLGNIQYF. CDR3 nucleotides: TGTGCCAGCAGCCCCACAGCGGGAGGCTCTTTGGGAAACATTCAGTACTTC.

The chain joins TRBV19 to TRBJ2-5; TRBD2 might be the D (6 bases). V was pared by 9 bases and J by 3 bases, with 26 bases between. CDR1 LNHDA and CDR2 SQIVND come from the germline V gene (reference sequence). The CDR3 runs to 17 residues. The CDR3 nucleotides read TGTGCCAGCAACGACCCCCGGGGGAGCCCGCCTGAAGAGACCCAGTACTTC. Protein product: CASNDPRGSPPEETQYF.

This clone was detected a few times. J is TRBJ1-5 and V is TRBV6-5; 7 positions agree with TRBD1. The CDR3 is 15 amino acids. CDR1 is MNHEY and CDR2 is SVGAGI in the germline V gene. V was pared by 6 bases and J by 7 bases, with 12 bases of the junction left unmatched. In DNA form, the CDR3 reads TGTGCCAGCAGCCAGAGACAGGGTCGGGGCCAGCCCCAGCATTTT. It codes for CASSQRQGRGQPQHF.

The V and J genes are TRBV7-9 and TRBJ2-1, with 8 bases matching TRBD2. After removal of 3 bases from V and 10 bases from J, the junction contained 8 bases not matched to a gene. Germline V CDR1 and CDR2: SEHNR, FQNEAQ (reference sequence). The CDR3 contains 14 residues. This CDR3 is CASSLRETSEEQFF. DNA of the CDR3: TGTGCCAGCAGCTTGAGGGAGACTAGCGAGGAGCAGTTCTTC.

This clone was seen once. The rearrangement links TRBV7-9 to TRBJ1-6; maybe TRBD1 (5 bases). The V gene lost 5 bases and the J gene lost 0 bases, with 8 bases spanning the gap. The CDR3 is made up of 15 amino acids. Per germline, CDR1 SEHNR and CDR2 FQNEAQ (reference sequence). The CDR3 loop is CASSLRDSYNSPLHF. The DNA of the CDR3 is TGTGCCAGCAGCCTCAGGGACTCCTATAATTCACCCCTCCACTTT.

The V and J genes are TRBV5-1 and TRBJ1-1; TRBD1 aligns across 9 bases. CDR1 and CDR2 from the germline V gene are SGHRS and YFSETQ. Trimming cost V 4 bases and J 9 bases; bases outside gene matches: 7. This CDR3 has 13 amino acids. CDR3 sequence: CASSVGTGRQAFF. CDR3 sequence (DNA): TGCGCCAGCAGCGTAGGGACAGGGAGACAAGCTTTCTTT.

J is TRBJ2-7 and V is TRBV2; D gene unclear. CDR3 length equals 13 residues. V lost 5 bases and J lost 0, with 8 bases in between. Germline V gives CDR1 SNHLY, CDR2 FYNNEI. CDR3 coding DNA: TGTGCCAGCAGTTACAAGAACTCCTACGAGCAGTACTTC. It yields the protein CASSYKNSYEQYF.

J is TRBJ1-5 and V is TRBV19, with 9 bases lining up with TRBD1. Germline CDR1 is LNHDA and CDR2 is SQIVND (reference sequence). The CDR3 is made up of 15 amino acids. Trimming cost V 5 bases and J 7 bases; bases outside gene matches: 9. The CDR3 here is CASSSNRGQRQPQHF. The CDR3 nucleotides are TGTGCCAGTAGTTCCAACAGGGGGCAGAGACAGCCCCAGCATTTT.

CDR3 sequence reads: CASSHAQGATYEQYF. The CDR3 DNA reads TGTGCCAGCAGCCATGCCCAGGGGGCTACCTACGAGCAGTACTTC. This chain joins TRBV7-9 and TRBJ2-7, with 8 bases fitting TRBD1. CDR3 length: 15 residues. Germline V CDR1 and CDR2: SEHNR, FQNEAQ (reference sequence). The junction had 8 bases not matched to a gene; V was cut back by 5 bases and J by 2 bases.

This clone was recorded once. This chain uses TRBV6-6 with TRBJ1-1, with D maybe TRBD1 (6 bases). Deletions cut 6 bases from V and 6 bases from J, with 14 bases between. This CDR3 comprises 13 residues. Germline CDR1 is MNHNY and CDR2 is SVGAGI (reference sequence). The CDR3 sequence: CASRGAPMSEAFF. In DNA form, the CDR3 reads TGTGCCAGCAGGGGGGCGCCGATGTCTGAAGCTTTCTTT.

The chain employs TRBV6-2 or TRBV6-3 and TRBJ2-3; 10 nucleotides align to TRBD1. With V trimmed by 4 bases and J by 4 bases, 5 bases remained unmatched. From germline, CDR1 is MNHEY and CDR2 SVGEGT. The CDR3 totals 15 residues. CDR3 sequence reads: CASSSGTGESDTQYF. CDR3 nucleotide sequence: TGTGCCAGCAGTTCCGGGACAGGGGAGTCAGATACGCAGTATTTT.

V and J are TRBV5-1 and TRBJ2-6, with 9 bases fitting TRBD2. Looked up from germline, CDR1 is SGHRS and CDR2 is YFSETQ. Trimming removed 3 bases from V and 4 bases from J; junction bases left unmatched: 11. The CDR3 is 18 residues long. CDR3 sequence: CASSSRGGTLPGANVLTF. DNA for the CDR3: TGCGCCAGCAGCTCGCGGGGGGGCACCTTGCCCGGGGCCAACGTCCTGACTTTC.

The V gene is TRBV18, the J gene TRBJ2-7; no clear D. Germline values: CDR1 KGHSH, CDR2 LQKENI. The CDR3 is 14 amino acids. V dropped 5 bases and J dropped 2 bases, with 13 bases sitting between them. The CDR3, as DNA: TGTGCCAGCTCAACCGAGAGGCTTACCTACGAGCAGTACTTC. It specifies CASSTERLTYEQYF.

CDR3 sequence: CASSSADRGGSGAFF. CDR3 coding DNA: TGTGCCAGCAGTTCCGCCGACAGGGGGGGATCGGGGGCTTTCTTT. The V gene is TRBV28, the J gene TRBJ1-1; 9 nucleotides line up with TRBD1. Germline V gives CDR1 MDHEN, CDR2 SYDVKM. There are 15 residues in the CDR3. With 4 bases clipped from V and 11 bases from J, the junction kept 14 bases outside the gene matches.

V is TRBV4-2 and J is TRBJ1-5; possible D gene TRBD1, 6 bases. Germline CDR1 and CDR2: LGHNA and YNFKEQ. V lost 1 base, J lost 4 bases, and 11 bases lay in between. The length of the CDR3 is 15 residues. CDR3 coding DNA: TGTGCCAGCAGCCAAGGGCAGGGGCGGAATCAGCCCCAGCATTTT. Translated: CASSQGQGRNQPQHF.

This clone has just a few counts. V is TRBV5-1 and J is TRBJ2-7; perhaps TRBD1 as D (6 bases). Trimming left V 2 bases short and J 2 bases short, with 11 bases between. The CDR3 has 14 residues. Germline CDR1 reads SGHRS; CDR2 reads YFSETQ. CDR3 DNA: TGCGCCAGCAGCTTAGGACAGCAGACCTACGAGCAGTACTTC. It yields the protein CASSLGQQTYEQYF.

J is TRBJ2-7 and V is TRBV2, with 9 bases that match TRBD2. Germline loops: CDR1 SNHLY, CDR2 FYNNEI. The CDR3 loop spans 14 amino acids. J was trimmed by 3 bases and V by 7 bases; bases with no gene match: 7. The DNA for the CDR3 is TGTGCCAGCAACTCAGCGGGGGGCCGCTACGAGCAGTACTTC. As protein: CASNSAGGRYEQYF.

The J gene is TRBJ1-6, the V gene TRBV6-5, with TRBD1 as a possible D gene (6 bases). CDR1 is MNHEY and CDR2 is SVGAGI in the germline V gene. V gave up 3 bases and J gave up 5 bases, with 14 bases separating them. The CDR3 is 16 residues long. CDR3 sequence reads: CASSYDGGGNNSPLHF. Written as DNA, the CDR3 is TGTGCCAGCAGTTATGATGGGGGCGGCAATAATTCACCCCTCCACTTT.

This CDR3 is CASSHNRGGTGHNEQFF. The CDR3 coding sequence is TGTGCCAGCAGCCACAACAGGGGTGGAACGGGACACAATGAGCAGTTCTTC. The chain has TRBV7-9 and TRBJ2-1; 7 bases agree with TRBD1. Germline lookup yields CDR1 SEHNR and CDR2 FQNEAQ (reference sequence). With V trimmed by 5 bases and J by 5 bases, 15 bases remained unmatched. The CDR3 is made up of 17 amino acids.

This chain uses TRBV3-1 (or the pseudogene TRBV3-2) with TRBJ2-7; perhaps TRBD1 as D (5 bases). In germline, CDR1 is LGHDT, CDR2 YNNKEL (reference sequence). Between the trimmed V and J ends, which lost 0 bases and 2 bases, there was a span of 11 bases. The CDR3 contains 15 residues. The CDR3 protein is CASSQDRAAPYEQYF. In DNA form, the CDR3 reads TGTGCCAGCAGCCAAGACAGGGCAGCCCCCTACGAGCAGTACTTC.

The rearrangement joins TRBV10-1 to TRBJ2-1, with a weak D call TRBD2 (6 bases). The CDR3 runs 15 residues. The germline V gene encodes CDR1 WNHNN and CDR2 SYGVQD (reference sequence). Trimming left V 7 bases short and J 8 bases short, with 21 bases between. CDR3 protein: CASTRGGGGFDEQFF. For the CDR3, the DNA is TGCGCCAGCACTCGTGGGGGTGGGGGGTTCGATGAGCAGTTCTTC.

This chain joins TRBV7-2 and TRBJ1-6, with no clear D. There are 13 residues in the CDR3. V was trimmed by 2 bases and J by 8 bases, leaving 7 bases between them. In germline, CDR1 is SGHTA, CDR2 FQGNSA. The CDR3 loop reads CASSLTVDSPLHF. In DNA, the CDR3 is TGTGCCAGCAGCTTAACAGTGGATTCACCCCTCCACTTT.

The sample holds one count of this clone. V usage is TRBV7-2 and J usage is TRBJ1-1; possibly TRBD1 for D (6 bases). Trimming removed 3 bases from V and 0 bases from J, with 14 bases in between. From germline, CDR1 is SGHTA and CDR2 FQGNSA. This CDR3 has 16 amino acids. CDR3 DNA: TGTGCCAGCAGCTTCTCAGGGGCAGTCCTGAACACTGAAGCTTTCTTT. Translating it yields CASSFSGAVLNTEAFF.

The chain employs TRBV12-3 or TRBV12-4 and TRBJ2-3, with D unclear. This CDR3 spans 13 amino acids. Trimming removed 6 bases from V and 4 bases from J, with 11 bases in between. The CDR3 region has the DNA TGTGCCAGCAGCCTTTGGCCATCAGATACGCAGTATTTT. This gives the protein CASSLWPSDTQYF.

This clone showed up just a few times. The chain has TRBV5-1 and TRBJ2-5; TRBD2 matches at 11 bases. The J segment lost 5 bases and the V segment lost 0 bases, leaving 9 bases of the junction unmatched. The CDR3 is made up of 17 amino acids. Germline CDR1 reads SGHRS; CDR2 reads YFSETQ. The CDR3 protein is CASSLGLAGPPGETQYF. In nucleotides, the CDR3 is TGCGCCAGCAGCTTGGGACTAGCGGGGCCCCCGGGTGAGACCCAGTACTTC.